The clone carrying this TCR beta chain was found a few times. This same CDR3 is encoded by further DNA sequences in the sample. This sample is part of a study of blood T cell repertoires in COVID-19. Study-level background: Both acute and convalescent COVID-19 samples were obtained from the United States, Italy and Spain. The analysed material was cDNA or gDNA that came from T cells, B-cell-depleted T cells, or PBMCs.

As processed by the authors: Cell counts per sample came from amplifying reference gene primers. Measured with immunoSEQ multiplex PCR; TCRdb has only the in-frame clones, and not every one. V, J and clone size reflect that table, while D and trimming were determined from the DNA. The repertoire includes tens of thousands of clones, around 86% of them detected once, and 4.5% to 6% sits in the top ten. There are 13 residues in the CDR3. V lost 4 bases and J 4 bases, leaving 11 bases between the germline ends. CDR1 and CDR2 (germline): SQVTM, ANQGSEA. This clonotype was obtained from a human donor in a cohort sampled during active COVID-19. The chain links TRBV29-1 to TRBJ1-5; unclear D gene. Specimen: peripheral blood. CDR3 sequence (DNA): TGCAGCGTTGCTCTGGGAGTAAATCAGCCCCAGCATTTT. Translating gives CSVALGVNQPQHF.